These 27 T cell receptor beta chains share one sample of origin, sequenced in a study of cytomegalovirus exposure and HLA in healthy donors. Vbeta (60) and Jbeta (13) primers were used in the PCR. The method was immunoSEQ multiplex PCR; TCRdb's version includes in-frame clones alone and lacks a portion of them. This sample has about 90,000 clones, with 55% to 75% found just once. The sequenced material came from PBMCs. These receptors came from a woman under 30 in good health and CMV-seropositive.

The chain links TRBV7-2 to TRBJ2-7, with a weak D call TRBD1 (7 bases). Germline V gene data show CDR1 as SGHTA and CDR2 as FQGNSA. The CDR3 totals 17 residues. V shed 7 bases and J shed 4 bases, with 26 bases lying between them. CDR3 residues: CASTPEGTGTAAYEQYF. Here the CDR3 DNA reads TGTGCCAGCACCCCGGAGGGGACCGGGACAGCCGCGTACGAGCAGTACTTC.

This clone has just one count. This sequence joins TRBV6-5 and TRBJ1-1, with D possibly being TRBD1 (5 bases). The CDR3 is 13 amino acids. V was shortened by 3 bases and J by 5 bases, with 10 bases between the two germline ends. Looked up from germline, CDR1 is MNHEY and CDR2 is SVGAGI. DNA of the CDR3: TGTGCCAGCAGTTATGGTCAGGGTACTGAAGCTTTCTTT. Its protein is CASSYGQGTEAFF.

The chain combines TRBV7-2 with TRBJ1-2, with a weak D call TRBD1 (5 bases). This CDR3 has 12 amino acids. CDR1 SGHTA and CDR2 FQGNSA come from the germline V gene. With 5 bases removed from V and 7 bases from J, the gap between germline ends came to 11 bases. The CDR3 here is CASSPRTSGYTF. For the CDR3, the DNA is TGTGCCAGCAGCCCGCGGACATCTGGCTACACCTTC.

The genes are TRBV11-3 and TRBJ2-7; maybe TRBD1 (6 bases). V lost 3 bases to trimming and J lost 0 bases, with 9 bases between them. The V gene's germline CDR1 is SGHNT and CDR2 YENEEA. The CDR3 spans 14 residues. The CDR3 sequence is CASSLTGSSYEQYF. The CDR3 nucleotides are TGTGCCAGCAGCTTGACAGGAAGCTCCTACGAGCAGTACTTC.

This clone has more than one count but fewer than ten. The rearrangement links TRBV13 to TRBJ2-2, with TRBD1 identical over 8 bases. Trimming cost V 0 bases and J 5 bases; bases outside gene matches: 5. CDR3 length: 16 residues. Looked up from germline, CDR1 is PRHDT and CDR2 is FYEKMQ (reference sequence). In nucleotides, the CDR3 is TGTGCCAGCAGCTTAGGCCCGGACAGGGTAACCGGGGAGCTGTTTTTT. Translated: CASSLGPDRVTGELFF.

This chain joins TRBV19 and TRBJ1-1, with D tentatively TRBD1 (5 bases). This CDR3 is 17 amino acids long. The V end was cut by 6 bases, the J end by 4 bases, with 24 bases between. CDR1 and CDR2 (germline): LNHDA, SQIVND (reference sequence). CDR3 region: CASSLRTPGRGVTEAFF. The CDR3 DNA follows: TGTGCCAGTAGCCTAAGGACTCCGGGTCGGGGGGTCACTGAAGCTTTCTTT.

The V gene is TRBV7-9, the J gene TRBJ2-5; 7 bases fit TRBD1. The J call may be incorrect, as the DNA end agrees better with TRBJ2-7. Looked up from germline, CDR1 is SEHNR and CDR2 is FQNEAQ (reference sequence). The CDR3 is 14 amino acids. This chain's CDR3 is CASSSPGQPYEQYF. The DNA of the CDR3 is TGTGCCAGCAGCTCACCGGGACAGCCCTACGAGCAGTACTTC.

The rearrangement links TRBV29-1 to TRBJ2-7, with D maybe TRBD2 (5 bases). CDR3 length: 13 amino acids. Trimming cost V 4 bases and J 2 bases, with 12 bases left between them. The germline CDR1 and CDR2 sequences are SQVTM and ANQGSEA. The CDR3 bases are TGCAGCGTTGGGGCGGGTACTACCTACGAGCAGTACTTC. Residues: CSVGAGTTYEQYF.

This clone was observed a few times. J is TRBJ2-1 and V is TRBV4-2, with unresolved D. Germline V lookup: CDR1 LGHNA, CDR2 YNFKEQ. V lost 7 bases and J 3 bases, leaving 16 bases between the germline ends. The CDR3 loop spans 15 amino acids. Here the CDR3 reads CASNLAFFGYNEQFF. CDR3 DNA: TGTGCCAGCAACCTTGCCTTCTTCGGCTACAATGAGCAGTTCTTC.

The V gene is TRBV5-8, the J gene TRBJ2-7, with TRBD1 as a possible D gene (6 bases). V was trimmed by 6 bases and J by 5 bases, leaving 18 bases between them. The CDR3 contains 14 residues. Germline V lookup: CDR1 SGHTS, CDR2 YDEGEE. This chain's CDR3 is CASISNRVEDEQYF. Written as DNA, the CDR3 is TGTGCCAGCATCAGCAACAGGGTCGAGGACGAGCAGTACTTC.

The chain is built from TRBV5-8 and TRBJ1-1; TRBD1 agrees at 7 bases. V shed 2 bases, J shed 8 bases, and the junction held 6 bases outside the gene matches. The CDR3 has 13 amino acids. Germline V gives CDR1 SGHTS, CDR2 YDEGEE. Written as DNA, the CDR3 is TGTGCCAGCAGCTTATGGGACAGTACCGAAGCTTTCTTT. Protein sequence: CASSLWDSTEAFF.

This sequence joins TRBV5-4 and TRBJ2-7; possible D gene TRBD2, 6 bases. Germline CDR1 SGHNT, CDR2 YYREEE (reference sequence). V was clipped by 4 bases and J by 1 base, with 18 bases between them. The CDR3 runs 16 residues. CDR3 bases: TGTGCCAGCAGCCCAGGTGGGGGGAGAGGGTCCTACGAGCAGTACTTC. Encoded protein: CASSPGGGRGSYEQYF.

The rearrangement joins TRBV9 to TRBJ2-5; TRBD1 agrees at 8 bases. V shed 4 bases and J 2 bases; nucleotides not matched to a gene: 10. The germline V gene encodes CDR1 SGDLS and CDR2 YYNGEE. The length of the CDR3 is 16 residues. CDR3 protein: CASSPRTGKNQETQYF. The DNA of the CDR3 is TGTGCCAGCAGCCCGCGGACAGGGAAGAATCAAGAGACCCAGTACTTC.

The rearrangement uses TRBV4-2 and TRBJ2-3; weak D call: TRBD1 (5 bases). This CDR3 spans 15 amino acids. Germline CDR1 and CDR2: LGHNA and YNFKEQ. The V end lost 2 bases, the J end lost 3 bases, and 12 bases lay between the germline ends. In DNA form, the CDR3 reads TGTGCCAGCAGCCAACGGGCGAAGGGGACAGATACGCAGTATTTT. Protein: CASSQRAKGTDTQYF.

The CDR3 is CASSSTRVPNTEAFF. The CDR3 coding sequence is TGTGCCAGCAGTTCCACCAGGGTCCCGAACACTGAAGCTTTCTTT. The chain recombines TRBV27 with TRBJ1-1; a weak D match, TRBD1 (5 bases). The CDR3 loop spans 15 amino acids. V lost 4 bases and J lost 1, with 13 bases in between. Germline V gene data show CDR1 as MNHEY and CDR2 as SMNVEV (reference sequence).

The chain links TRBV6-5 to TRBJ1-2; D gene unclear. Per the germline V gene, CDR1 is MNHEY and CDR2 is SVGAGI. The CDR3 extends over 11 amino acids. V was shortened by 8 bases and J by 6 bases, with 10 bases between the two germline ends. The CDR3 sequence is CASGTVNGYTF. The CDR3, as DNA: TGTGCCAGCGGCACCGTAAATGGCTACACCTTC.

The J gene is TRBJ2-7, the V gene TRBV5-1; TRBD2 agrees at 11 bases. CDR3 size: 15 residues. V lost 4 bases to trimming and J lost 4 bases; unmatched junction nucleotides: 7. Germline loops: CDR1 SGHRS, CDR2 YFSETQ. CDR3 region: CASSLGTSGFYEQYF. CDR3 DNA: TGCGCCAGCAGCCTAGGGACTAGCGGATTTTACGAGCAGTACTTC. The variable domain in full, with the rest retrieved from reference TRBV5-1 and TRBJ2-7, is KAGVTQTPRYLIKTRGQQVTLSCSPISGHRSVSWYQQTPGQGLQFLFEYFSETQRNKGNFPGRFSGRQFSNSRSEMNVSTLELGDSALYLCASSLGTSGFYEQYFGPGTRLTVT.

This sequence joins TRBV19 and TRBJ1-5, with D unresolved. Per the germline V gene, CDR1 is LNHDA and CDR2 is SQIVND (reference sequence). The ends were cut back, 3 bases at V and 3 bases at J, with 9 bases in the middle. The CDR3 is made up of 14 amino acids. The CDR3 is CASSMEGYNQPQHF. CDR3 DNA: TGTGCCAGTAGTATGGAGGGTTACAATCAGCCCCAGCATTTT.

This rearrangement joins TRBV15 to TRBJ1-3; D possibly corresponds to TRBD1 (6 bases). CDR1 is LNHNV and CDR2 is YYDKDF in the germline V gene (reference sequence). This CDR3 contains 15 residues. Deletions cut 9 bases from V and 0 bases from J, with 15 bases between. The CDR3 DNA is TGTGCCACAAGCGGGGACACGAGCTCTGGAAACACCATATATTTT. The encoded protein is CATSGDTSSGNTIYF.

There are many counts of this clone. The rearrangement links TRBV6-1 to TRBJ2-5; possible D gene TRBD1, 5 bases. V lost 5 bases, J lost 4 bases, and 17 bases lay in between. Germline lookup yields CDR1 MNHNS and CDR2 SASEGT. This CDR3 is built from 15 residues. CDR3 in DNA: TGTGCCAGCAGTAGCGCACAGGTATCAGGAGAGACCCAGTACTTC. Amino acids: CASSSAQVSGETQYF.

This chain links TRBV4-3 with TRBJ1-1; D remains ambiguous. Germline V gene data show CDR1 as LGHNA and CDR2 as YSLEER. The V and J ends lost 1 base and 2 bases respectively, with 8 bases between them. The CDR3 extends over 14 amino acids. CDR3 amino acids: CASSQVAGNTEAFF. The CDR3 DNA is TGCGCCAGCAGCCAAGTCGCAGGAAACACTGAAGCTTTCTTT.

This clone has at least ten counts. The V call is TRBV9, the J call TRBJ1-3; D is unclear. The CDR3 covers 13 residues. V was pared by 5 bases and J by 1 base, with 7 bases between. Germline values: CDR1 SGDLS, CDR2 YYNGEE. CDR3 sequence reads: CASRGESGNTIYF. As DNA, the CDR3 is TGTGCCAGCAGAGGAGAATCTGGAAACACCATATATTTT.

The genes are TRBV7-9 and TRBJ2-2, with a weak D call TRBD2 (5 bases). CDR3 length: 15 residues. Trimming stripped 5 bases from V and 2 bases from J, with 12 bases between. Germline V lookup: CDR1 SEHNR, CDR2 FQNEAQ (reference sequence). The CDR3 nucleotides read TGTGCCAGCAGCCCCGGGGTCGATAACACCGGGGAGCTGTTTTTT. Its translation is CASSPGVDNTGELFF. The entire variable domain, with the rest obtained from reference TRBV7-9 and TRBJ2-2, is as follows: DTGVSQNPRHKITKRGQNVTFRCDPISEHNRLYWYRQTLGQGPEFLTYFQNEAQLEKSRLLSDRFSAERPKGSFSTLEIQRTEQGDSAMYLCASSPGVDNTGELFFGEGSRLTVL.

CDR3 sequence reads: CASSQRREGDNSYNEQFF. For the CDR3, the DNA is TGTGCCAGCAGCCAAAGGAGGGAGGGCGACAACTCCTACAATGAGCAGTTCTTC. The chain combines TRBV21-1 with TRBJ2-1; the D segment call TRBD2 is taken from the table without a DNA check. TRBV21-1 has pseudogene status. The length of the CDR3 is 18 residues.

V is TRBV2 and J is TRBJ1-4; D uncertain. CDR1 and CDR2 (germline): SNHLY, FYNNEI. V dropped 6 bases and J dropped 7 bases, with 6 bases sitting between them. The CDR3 loop spans 11 amino acids. As DNA, the CDR3 is TGTGCCAGCAGCCAAGCTGAAAAACTGTTTTTT. Translated: CASSQAEKLFF.

The chain recombines TRBV27 with TRBJ1-2, with TRBD1 matching over 10 bases. The germline CDR1 and CDR2 sequences are MNHEY and SMNVEV (reference sequence). The length of the CDR3 is 14 residues. V dropped 3 bases and J dropped 6; count of bases not matched to a gene: 4. Here the CDR3 DNA reads TGTGCCAGCAGTTTTAGGGACAGGGGACATGGCTACACCTTC. This codes for CASSFRDRGHGYTF.

This rearrangement joins TRBV15 to TRBJ1-1, with D maybe TRBD1 (5 bases). Trimming cost V 0 bases and J 4 bases, with 9 bases left between them. CDR3 length equals 14 residues. The germline V gene has CDR1 LNHNV and CDR2 YYDKDF (reference sequence). The CDR3 region has the DNA TGTGCCACCAGCAGAGATGGGGGGGTCACTGAAGCTTTCTTT. As protein: CATSRDGGVTEAFF.